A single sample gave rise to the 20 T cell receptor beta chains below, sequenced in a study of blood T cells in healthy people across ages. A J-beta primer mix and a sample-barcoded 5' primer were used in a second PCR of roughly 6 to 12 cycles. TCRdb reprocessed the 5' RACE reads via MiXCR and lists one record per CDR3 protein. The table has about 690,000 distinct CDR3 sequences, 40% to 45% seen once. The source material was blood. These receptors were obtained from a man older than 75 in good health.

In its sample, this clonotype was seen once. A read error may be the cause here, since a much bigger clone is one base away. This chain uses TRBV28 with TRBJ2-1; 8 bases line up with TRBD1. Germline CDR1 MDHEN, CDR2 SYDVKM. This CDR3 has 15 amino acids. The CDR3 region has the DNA TGTGCCTGCAGTCCCTCCGGACAGGGTCAGGATGAGCAGTTCTTC. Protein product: CACSPSGQGQDEQFF.

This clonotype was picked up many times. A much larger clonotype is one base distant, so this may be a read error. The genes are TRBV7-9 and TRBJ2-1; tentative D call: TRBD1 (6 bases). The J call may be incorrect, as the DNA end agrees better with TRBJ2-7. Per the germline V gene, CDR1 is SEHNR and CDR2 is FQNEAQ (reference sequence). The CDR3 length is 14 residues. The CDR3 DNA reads TGTGCCAGCAGCTTAACAGGGTCCTACAATGAGCAGTACTTC. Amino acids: CASSLTGSYNEQYF.

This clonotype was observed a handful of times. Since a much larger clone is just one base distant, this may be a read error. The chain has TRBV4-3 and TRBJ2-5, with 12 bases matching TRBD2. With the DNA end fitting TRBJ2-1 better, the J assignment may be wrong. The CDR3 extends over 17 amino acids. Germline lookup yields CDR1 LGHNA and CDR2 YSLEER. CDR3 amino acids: CASSRGTSGRDQETQFF. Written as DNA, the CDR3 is TGCGCCAGCAGTCGTGGGACTAGCGGGCGCGACCAAGAGACCCAGTTCTTC.

The CDR3 loop reads CASRPGQGVPNYNEQYF. The CDR3 DNA sequence: TGTGCCAGCAGGCCTGGACAGGGGGTGCCAAACTACAATGAGCAGTACTTC. The chain couples TRBV12-3 or TRBV12-4 to TRBJ2-5; TRBD1 matches 10 bases. V lost 6 bases and J lost 11; bases outside the gene matches: 21. This CDR3 is 17 amino acids long.

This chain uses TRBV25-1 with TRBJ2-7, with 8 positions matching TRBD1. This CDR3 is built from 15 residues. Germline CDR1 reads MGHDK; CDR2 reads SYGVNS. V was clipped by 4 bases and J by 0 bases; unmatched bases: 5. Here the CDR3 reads CASSGTGTSSYEQYF. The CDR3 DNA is TGTGCCAGCAGTGGGACAGGGACAAGCTCCTACGAGCAGTACTTC.

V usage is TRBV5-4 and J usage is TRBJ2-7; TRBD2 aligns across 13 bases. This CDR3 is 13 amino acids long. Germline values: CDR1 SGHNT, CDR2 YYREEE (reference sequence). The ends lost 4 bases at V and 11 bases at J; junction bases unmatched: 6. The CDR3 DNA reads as TGTGCCAGCAGCCTTGGACTAGCGGGGGAGGAGTACTTC. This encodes CASSLGLAGEEYF.

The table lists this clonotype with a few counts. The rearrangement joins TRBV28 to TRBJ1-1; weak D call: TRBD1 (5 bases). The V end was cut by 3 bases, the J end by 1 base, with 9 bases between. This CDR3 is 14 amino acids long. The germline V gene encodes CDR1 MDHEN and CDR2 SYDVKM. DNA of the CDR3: TGTGCCAGCAGTTTCAGGGCCGAGAACACTGAAGCTTTCTTT. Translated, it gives CASSFRAENTEAFF.

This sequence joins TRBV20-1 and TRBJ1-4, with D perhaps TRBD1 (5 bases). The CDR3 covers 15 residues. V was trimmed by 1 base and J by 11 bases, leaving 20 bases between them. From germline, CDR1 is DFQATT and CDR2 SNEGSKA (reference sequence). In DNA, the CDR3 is TGCAGTGCTAGAGGTGTTGGGGCAGGGAGTGGGAAACTGTTTTTT. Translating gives CSARGVGAGSGKLFF.

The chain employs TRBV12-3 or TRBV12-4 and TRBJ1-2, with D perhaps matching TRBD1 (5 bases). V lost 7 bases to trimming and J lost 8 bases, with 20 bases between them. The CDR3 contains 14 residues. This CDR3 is CASTIGVYESGYTF. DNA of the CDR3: TGTGCCAGCACAATAGGGGTATATGAATCCGGCTACACCTTC.

CDR3 in amino acids: CATSRDNTGWDEQFF. CDR3 coding DNA: TGTGCCACCAGCAGAGATAACACAGGGTGGGATGAGCAGTTCTTC. The V gene is TRBV15, the J gene TRBJ2-1, with D perhaps TRBD1 (6 bases). The germline V and J ends were trimmed by 0 bases and 8 bases, with 14 bases remaining between them. Germline CDR1 reads LNHNV; CDR2 reads YYDKDF (reference sequence). This CDR3 region has 15 residues.

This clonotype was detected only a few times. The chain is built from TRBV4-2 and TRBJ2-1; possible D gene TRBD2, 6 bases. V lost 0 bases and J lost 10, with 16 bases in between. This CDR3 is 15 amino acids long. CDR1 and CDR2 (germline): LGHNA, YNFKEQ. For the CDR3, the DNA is TGTGCCAGCAGCCAAGACGTGCGGGACTCACCAGAGCAGTTCTTC. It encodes CASSQDVRDSPEQFF.

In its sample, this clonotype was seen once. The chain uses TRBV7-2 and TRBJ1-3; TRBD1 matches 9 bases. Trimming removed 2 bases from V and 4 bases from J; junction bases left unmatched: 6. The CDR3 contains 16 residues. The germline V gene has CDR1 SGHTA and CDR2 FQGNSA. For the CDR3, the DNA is TGTGCCAGCAGCTTATCCGGGACAGGGTTCGGAAACACCATATATTTT. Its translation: CASSLSGTGFGNTIYF.

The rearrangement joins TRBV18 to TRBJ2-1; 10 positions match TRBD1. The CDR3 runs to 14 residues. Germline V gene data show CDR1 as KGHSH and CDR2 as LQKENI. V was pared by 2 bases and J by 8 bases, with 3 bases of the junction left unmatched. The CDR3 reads CASSPDRGRDEQFF. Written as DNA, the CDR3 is TGTGCCAGCTCACCAGACAGGGGGCGGGATGAGCAGTTCTTC.

CDR3 sequence (DNA): TGTGCCAGCAGCTTAGTCGAGCAGTACTTC. Translating it yields CASSLVEQYF. This sequence joins TRBV7-8 and TRBJ2-7; D gene ambiguous. The V gene's germline CDR1 is SGHVS and CDR2 FQNEAQ. This CDR3 region has 10 residues. V lost 1 base and J 6 bases, leaving 1 base between the germline ends.

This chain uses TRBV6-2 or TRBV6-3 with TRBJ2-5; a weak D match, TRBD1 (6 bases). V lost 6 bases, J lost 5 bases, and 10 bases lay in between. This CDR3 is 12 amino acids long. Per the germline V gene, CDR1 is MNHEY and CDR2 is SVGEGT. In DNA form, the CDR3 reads TGTGCCAGCAGCCATACAGGGGAGACCCAGTACTTC. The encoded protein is CASSHTGETQYF.

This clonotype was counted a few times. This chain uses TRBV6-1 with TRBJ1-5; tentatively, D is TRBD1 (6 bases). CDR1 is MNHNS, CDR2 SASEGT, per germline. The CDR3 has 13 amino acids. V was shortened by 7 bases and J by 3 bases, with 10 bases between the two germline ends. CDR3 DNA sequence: TGTGCCAGCACGGGGGGGCTCAATCAGCCCCAGCATTTT. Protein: CASTGGLNQPQHF.

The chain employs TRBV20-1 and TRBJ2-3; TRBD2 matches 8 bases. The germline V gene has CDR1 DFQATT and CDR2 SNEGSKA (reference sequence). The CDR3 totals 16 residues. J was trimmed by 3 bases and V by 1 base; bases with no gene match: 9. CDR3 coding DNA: TGCAGTGCTAGAGGGGACGGGAGGGCTCGAACAGATACGCAGTATTTT. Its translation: CSARGDGRARTDTQYF.

CDR3 DNA: TGCGCCAGCAGTGAGCCTTCTTTCCGTGAAGCTTTCTTT. Amino acid sequence: CASSEPSFREAFF. The chain recombines TRBV10-2 with TRBJ1-1; unclear D gene. Trimming took 2 bases from V and 7 from J, leaving 11 bases between them. This CDR3 spans 13 amino acids. CDR1 is WSHSY and CDR2 is SAAADI in the germline V gene.

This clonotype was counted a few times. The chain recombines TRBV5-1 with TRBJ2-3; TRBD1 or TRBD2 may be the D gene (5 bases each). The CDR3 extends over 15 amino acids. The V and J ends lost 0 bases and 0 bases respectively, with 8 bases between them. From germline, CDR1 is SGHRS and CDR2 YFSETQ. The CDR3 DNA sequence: TGCGCCAGCAGCTTGGGGGGGATCAGCACAGATACGCAGTATTTT. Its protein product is CASSLGGISTDTQYF. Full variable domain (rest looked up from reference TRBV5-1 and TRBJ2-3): KAGVTQTPRYLIKTRGQQVTLSCSPISGHRSVSWYQQTPGQGLQFLFEYFSETQRNKGNFPGRFSGRQFSNSRSEMNVSTLELGDSALYLCASSLGGISTDTQYFGPGTRLTVL.

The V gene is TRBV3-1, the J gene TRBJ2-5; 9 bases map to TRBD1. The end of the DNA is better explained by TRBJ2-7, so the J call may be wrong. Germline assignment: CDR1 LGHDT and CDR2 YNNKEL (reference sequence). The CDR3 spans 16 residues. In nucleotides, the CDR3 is TGTGCCAGCACCCCCTCTTGGACAGGGGTCCTCTACGAGCAGTACTTC. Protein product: CASTPSWTGVLYEQYF.